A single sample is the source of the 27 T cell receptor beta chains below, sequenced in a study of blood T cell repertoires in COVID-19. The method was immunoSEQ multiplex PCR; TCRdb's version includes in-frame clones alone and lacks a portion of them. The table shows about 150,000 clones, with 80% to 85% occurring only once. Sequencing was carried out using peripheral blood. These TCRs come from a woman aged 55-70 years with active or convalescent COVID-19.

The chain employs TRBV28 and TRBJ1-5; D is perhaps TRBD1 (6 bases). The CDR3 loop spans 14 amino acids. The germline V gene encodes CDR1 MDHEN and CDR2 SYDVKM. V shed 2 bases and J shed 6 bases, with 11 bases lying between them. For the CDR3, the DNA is TGTGCCAGCAGTTTACCGTCAGGGGTTCAGCCCCAGCATTTT. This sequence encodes CASSLPSGVQPQHF.

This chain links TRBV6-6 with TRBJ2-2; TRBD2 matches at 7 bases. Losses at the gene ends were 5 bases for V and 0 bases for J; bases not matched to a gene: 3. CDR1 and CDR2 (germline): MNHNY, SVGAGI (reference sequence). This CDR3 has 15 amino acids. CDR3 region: CASSKLATNTGELFF. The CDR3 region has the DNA TGTGCCAGCAGTAAACTAGCGACGAACACCGGGGAGCTGTTTTTT.

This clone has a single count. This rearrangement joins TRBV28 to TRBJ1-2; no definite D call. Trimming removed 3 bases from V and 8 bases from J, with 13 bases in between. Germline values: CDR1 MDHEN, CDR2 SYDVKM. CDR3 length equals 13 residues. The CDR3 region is CASSLAALRGYTF. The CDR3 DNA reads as TGTGCCAGCAGTTTGGCGGCTTTGAGGGGCTACACCTTC.

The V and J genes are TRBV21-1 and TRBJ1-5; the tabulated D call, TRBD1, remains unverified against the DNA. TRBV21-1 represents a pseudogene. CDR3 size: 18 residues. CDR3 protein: CASSKGGTGGGSNQPQHF. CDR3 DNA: TGTGCCAGCAGCAAAGGCGGGACAGGGGGTGGTAGCAATCAGCCCCAGCATTTT.

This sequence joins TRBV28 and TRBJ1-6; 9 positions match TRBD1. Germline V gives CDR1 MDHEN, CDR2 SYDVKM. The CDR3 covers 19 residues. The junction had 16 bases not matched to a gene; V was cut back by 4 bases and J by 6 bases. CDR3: CASSSRRGTGGLGNSPLHF. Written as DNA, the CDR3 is TGTGCCAGCAGTTCCCGCCGAGGCACAGGGGGCTTGGGTAATTCACCCCTCCACTTT.

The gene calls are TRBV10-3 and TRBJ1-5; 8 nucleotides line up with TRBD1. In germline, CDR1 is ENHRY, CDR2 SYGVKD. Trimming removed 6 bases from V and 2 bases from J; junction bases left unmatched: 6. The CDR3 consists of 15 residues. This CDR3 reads CAIREDRGGNQPQHF. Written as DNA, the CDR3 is TGTGCCATCAGGGAAGACAGGGGAGGCAATCAGCCCCAGCATTTT.

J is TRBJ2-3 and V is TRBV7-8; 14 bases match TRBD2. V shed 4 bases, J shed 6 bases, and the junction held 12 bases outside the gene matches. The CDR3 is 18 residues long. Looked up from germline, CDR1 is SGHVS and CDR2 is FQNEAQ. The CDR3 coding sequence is TGTGCCAGCAGCTCGGGACTAGCGGGGGCCCGAGGTGGCGATACGCAGTATTTT. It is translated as CASSSGLAGARGGDTQYF.

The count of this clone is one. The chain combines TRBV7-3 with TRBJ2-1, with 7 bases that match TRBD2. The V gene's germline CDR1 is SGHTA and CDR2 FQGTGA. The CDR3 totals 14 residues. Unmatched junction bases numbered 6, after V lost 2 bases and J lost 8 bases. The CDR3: CASSLVAGSDEQFF. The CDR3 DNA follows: TGTGCCAGCAGCTTAGTAGCGGGTTCGGATGAGCAGTTCTTC. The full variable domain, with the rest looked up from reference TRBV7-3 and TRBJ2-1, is GAGVSQTPSNKVTEKGKYVELRCDPISGHTALYWYRQSLGQGPEFLIYFQGTGAADDSGLPNDRFFAVRPEGSVSTLKIQRTERGDSAVYLCASSLVAGSDEQFFGPGTRLTVL.

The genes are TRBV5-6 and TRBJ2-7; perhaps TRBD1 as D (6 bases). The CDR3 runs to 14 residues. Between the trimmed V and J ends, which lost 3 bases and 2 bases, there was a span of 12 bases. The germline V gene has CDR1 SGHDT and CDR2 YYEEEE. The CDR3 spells CASSCPRTAYEQYV. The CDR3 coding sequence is TGTGCCAGCAGCTGCCCGCGGACAGCCTACGAGCAGTACGTC.

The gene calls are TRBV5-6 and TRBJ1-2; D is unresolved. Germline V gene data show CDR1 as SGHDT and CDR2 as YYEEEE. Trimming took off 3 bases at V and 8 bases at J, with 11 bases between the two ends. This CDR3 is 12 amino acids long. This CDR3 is CASSWAGSGYTF. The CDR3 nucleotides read TGTGCCAGCAGCTGGGCCGGGAGCGGCTACACCTTC.

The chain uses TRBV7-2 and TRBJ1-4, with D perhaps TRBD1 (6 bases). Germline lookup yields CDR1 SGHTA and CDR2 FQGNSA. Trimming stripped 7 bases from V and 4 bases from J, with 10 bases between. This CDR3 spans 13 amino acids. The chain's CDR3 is CASTSRGNEKLFF. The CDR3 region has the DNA TGTGCCAGCACCAGCAGGGGTAATGAAAAACTGTTTTTT.

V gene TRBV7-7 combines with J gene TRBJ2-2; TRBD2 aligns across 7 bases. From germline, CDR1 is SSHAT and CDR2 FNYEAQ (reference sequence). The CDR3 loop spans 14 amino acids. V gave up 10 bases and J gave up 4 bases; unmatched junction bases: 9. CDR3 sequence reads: CATSAGVGTGELFF. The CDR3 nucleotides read TGTGCCACCTCCGCGGGGGTGGGCACCGGGGAGCTGTTTTTT.

The CDR3 spells CASAARPGIGELFF. CDR3 DNA sequence: TGTGCCAGCGCCGCTCGGCCGGGTATCGGGGAGCTGTTTTTT. The rearrangement joins TRBV3-1 (or the pseudogene TRBV3-2) to TRBJ2-2, with D unclear. The germline V and J ends were trimmed by 8 bases and 7 bases, with 17 bases remaining between them. This CDR3 is built from 14 residues. Germline assignment: CDR1 LGHDT and CDR2 YNNKEL (reference sequence).

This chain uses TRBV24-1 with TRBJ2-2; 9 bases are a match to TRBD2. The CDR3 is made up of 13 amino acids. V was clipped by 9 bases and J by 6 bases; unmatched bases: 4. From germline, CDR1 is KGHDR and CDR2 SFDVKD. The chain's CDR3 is CATASGNSGELFF. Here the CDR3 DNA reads TGTGCCACCGCTAGCGGGAATTCCGGGGAGCTGTTTTTT.

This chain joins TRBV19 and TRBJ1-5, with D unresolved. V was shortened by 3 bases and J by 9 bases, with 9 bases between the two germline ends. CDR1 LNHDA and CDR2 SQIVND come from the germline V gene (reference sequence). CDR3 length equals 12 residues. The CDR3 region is CASSIGELPQHF. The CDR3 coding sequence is TGTGCCAGTAGTATCGGGGAATTGCCCCAGCATTTT.

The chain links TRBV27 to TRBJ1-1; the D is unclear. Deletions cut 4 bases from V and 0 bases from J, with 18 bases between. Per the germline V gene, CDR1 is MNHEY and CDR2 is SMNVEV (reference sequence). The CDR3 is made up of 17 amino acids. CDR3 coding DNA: TGTGCCAGCAGTTCACTCCGGGAAAGTTGGCTGAACACTGAAGCTTTCTTT. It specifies CASSSLRESWLNTEAFF.

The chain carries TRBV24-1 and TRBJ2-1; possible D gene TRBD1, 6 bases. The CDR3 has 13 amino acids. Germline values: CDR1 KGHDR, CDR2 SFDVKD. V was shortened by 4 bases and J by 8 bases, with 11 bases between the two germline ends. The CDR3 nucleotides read TGTGCCACCAGTGAAGGGGGTTGGGATGAGCAGTTCTTC. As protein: CATSEGGWDEQFF.

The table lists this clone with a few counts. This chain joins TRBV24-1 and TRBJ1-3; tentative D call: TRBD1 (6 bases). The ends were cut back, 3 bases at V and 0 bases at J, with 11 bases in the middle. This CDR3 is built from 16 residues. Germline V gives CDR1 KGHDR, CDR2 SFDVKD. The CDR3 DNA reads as TGTGCCACCAGTGATCCGGGGGGCAGCTCTGGAAACACCATATATTTT. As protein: CATSDPGGSSGNTIYF.

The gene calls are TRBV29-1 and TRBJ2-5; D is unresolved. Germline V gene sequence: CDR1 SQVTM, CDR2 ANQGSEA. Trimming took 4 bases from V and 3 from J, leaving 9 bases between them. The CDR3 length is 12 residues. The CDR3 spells CSVGQKEETQYF. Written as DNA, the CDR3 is TGCAGCGTTGGACAAAAGGAAGAGACCCAGTACTTC.

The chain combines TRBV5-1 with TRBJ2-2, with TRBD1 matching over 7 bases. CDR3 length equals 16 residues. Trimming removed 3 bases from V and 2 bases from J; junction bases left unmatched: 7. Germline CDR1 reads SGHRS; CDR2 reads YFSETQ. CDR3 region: CASSWATGKNTGELFF. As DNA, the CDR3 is TGCGCCAGCAGCTGGGCGACAGGGAAAAACACCGGGGAGCTGTTTTTT.

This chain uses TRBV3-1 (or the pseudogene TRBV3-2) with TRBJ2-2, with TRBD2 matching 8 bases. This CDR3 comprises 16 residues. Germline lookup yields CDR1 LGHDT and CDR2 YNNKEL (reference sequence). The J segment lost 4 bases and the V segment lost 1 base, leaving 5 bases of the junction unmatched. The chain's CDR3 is CASSQGAAGVTGELFF. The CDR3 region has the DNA TGTGCCAGCAGCCAAGGCGCAGCGGGGGTCACCGGGGAGCTGTTTTTT.

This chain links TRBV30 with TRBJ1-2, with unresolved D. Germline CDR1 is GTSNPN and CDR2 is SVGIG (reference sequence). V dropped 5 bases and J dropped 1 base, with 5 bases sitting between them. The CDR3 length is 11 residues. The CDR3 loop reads CAWRDNYGYTF. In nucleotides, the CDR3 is TGTGCCTGGCGGGATAACTATGGCTACACCTTC.

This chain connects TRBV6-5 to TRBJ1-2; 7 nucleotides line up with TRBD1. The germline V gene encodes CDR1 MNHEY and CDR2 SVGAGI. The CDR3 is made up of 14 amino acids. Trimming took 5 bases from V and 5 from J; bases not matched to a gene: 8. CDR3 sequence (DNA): TGTGCCAGCAGTCAACCGGGACAGATGTATGGCTACACCTTC. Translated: CASSQPGQMYGYTF.

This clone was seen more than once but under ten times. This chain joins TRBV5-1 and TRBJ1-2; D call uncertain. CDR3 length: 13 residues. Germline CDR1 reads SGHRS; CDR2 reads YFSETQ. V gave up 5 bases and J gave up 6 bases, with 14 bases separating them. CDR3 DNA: TGCGCCAGCAGTCCCAGCGATGACCATGGCTACACCTTC. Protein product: CASSPSDDHGYTF. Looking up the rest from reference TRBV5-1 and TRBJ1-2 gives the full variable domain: KAGVTQTPRYLIKTRGQQVTLSCSPISGHRSVSWYQQTPGQGLQFLFEYFSETQRNKGNFPGRFSGRQFSNSRSEMNVSTLELGDSALYLCASSPSDDHGYTFGSGTRLTVV.

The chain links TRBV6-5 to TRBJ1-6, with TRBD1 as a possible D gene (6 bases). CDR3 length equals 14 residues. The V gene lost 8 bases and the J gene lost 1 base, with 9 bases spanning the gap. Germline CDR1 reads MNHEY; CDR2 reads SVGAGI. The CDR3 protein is CASARGSYNSPLHF. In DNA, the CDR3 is TGTGCCAGCGCTAGGGGGTCCTATAATTCACCCCTCCACTTT.

As DNA, the CDR3 is TGTGCCAGCCGACCCGGACAGGGGGCCTACGAGCAGTACTTC. Protein product: CASRPGQGAYEQYF. The chain is built from TRBV4-2 and TRBJ2-7, with TRBD1 matching 10 bases. CDR3 size: 14 residues. Germline-derived CDR1 and CDR2 are LGHNA and YNFKEQ. The ends lost 8 bases at V and 2 bases at J; junction bases unmatched: 6.

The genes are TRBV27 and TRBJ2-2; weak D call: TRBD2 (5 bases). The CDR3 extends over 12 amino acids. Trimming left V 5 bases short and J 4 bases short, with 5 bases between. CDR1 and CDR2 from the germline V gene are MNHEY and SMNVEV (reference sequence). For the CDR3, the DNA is TGTGCCAGCAGTCGGGGCACCGGGGAGCTGTTTTTT. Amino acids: CASSRGTGELFF.